This T cell receptor beta chain was documented in a study of shared clonotypes between healthy human individuals. V was pared by 5 bases and J by 5 bases, with 14 bases between. This CDR3 contains 13 residues. Germline loops: CDR1 GTSNPN, CDR2 SVGIG (reference sequence). Repertoires were generated with immunoSEQ multiplex PCR, while TCRdb's copy carries only in-frame clones and drops some. Of a few million clones in the sample, roughly 92% were seen once. In this sample, this clone turned up once. The genes are TRBV30 and TRBJ2-3; D not certain. The origin of this receptor is a man in his late teens or twenties in good health. Some clones in this sample may be carry-over from other donors' samples. Sequencing was done on a sample of naive CD4+ T cells from PBMCs. Subset here: CD45RA+ positively selected. The CDR3 DNA reads as TGTGCCTGGGGGCCTAGGGCCGGAGATACGCAGTATTTT. Translated: CAWGPRAGDTQYF.